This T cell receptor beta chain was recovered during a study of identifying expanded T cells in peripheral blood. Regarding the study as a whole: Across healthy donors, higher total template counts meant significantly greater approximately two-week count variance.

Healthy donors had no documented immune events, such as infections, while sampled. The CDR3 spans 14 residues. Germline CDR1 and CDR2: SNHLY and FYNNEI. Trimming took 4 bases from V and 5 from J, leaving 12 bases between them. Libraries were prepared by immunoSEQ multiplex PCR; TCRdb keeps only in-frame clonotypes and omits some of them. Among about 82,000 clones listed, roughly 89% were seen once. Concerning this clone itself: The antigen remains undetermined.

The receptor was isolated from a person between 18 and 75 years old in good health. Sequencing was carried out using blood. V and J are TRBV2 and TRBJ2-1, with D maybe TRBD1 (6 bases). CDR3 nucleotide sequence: TGTGCCAGCAGTGTAAGGACAGTCAACAATGAGCAGTTCTTC. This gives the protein CASSVRTVNNEQFF. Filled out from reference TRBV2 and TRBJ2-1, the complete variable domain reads EPEVTQTPSHQVTQMGQEVILRCVPISNHLYFYWYRQILGQKVEFLVSFYNNEISEKSEIFDDQFSVERPDGSNFTLKIRSTKLEDSAMYFCASSVRTVNNEQFFGPGTRLTVL.